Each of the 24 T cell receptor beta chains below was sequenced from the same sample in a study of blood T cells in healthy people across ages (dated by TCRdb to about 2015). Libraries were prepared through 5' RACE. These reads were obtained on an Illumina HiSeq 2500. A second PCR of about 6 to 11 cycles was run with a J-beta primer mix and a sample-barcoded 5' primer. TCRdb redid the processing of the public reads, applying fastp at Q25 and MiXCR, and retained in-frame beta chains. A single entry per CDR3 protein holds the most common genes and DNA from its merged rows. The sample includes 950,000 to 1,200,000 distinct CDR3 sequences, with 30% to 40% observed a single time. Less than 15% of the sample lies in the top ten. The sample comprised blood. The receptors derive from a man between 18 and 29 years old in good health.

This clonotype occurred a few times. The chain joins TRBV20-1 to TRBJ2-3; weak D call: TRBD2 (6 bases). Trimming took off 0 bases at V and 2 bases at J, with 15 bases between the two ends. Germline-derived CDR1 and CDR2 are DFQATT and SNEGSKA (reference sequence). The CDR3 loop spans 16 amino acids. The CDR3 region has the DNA TGCAGTGCTAGAGATGGGGGAGTAGCGGACACAGATACGCAGTATTTT. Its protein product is CSARDGGVADTDTQYF.

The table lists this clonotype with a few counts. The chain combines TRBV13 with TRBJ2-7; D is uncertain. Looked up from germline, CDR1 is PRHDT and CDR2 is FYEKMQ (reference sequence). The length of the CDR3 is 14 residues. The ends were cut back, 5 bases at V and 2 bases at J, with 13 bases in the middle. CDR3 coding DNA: TGTGCCAGCAGCCCCGCAGGTCTTACCTACGAGCAGTACTTC. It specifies CASSPAGLTYEQYF.

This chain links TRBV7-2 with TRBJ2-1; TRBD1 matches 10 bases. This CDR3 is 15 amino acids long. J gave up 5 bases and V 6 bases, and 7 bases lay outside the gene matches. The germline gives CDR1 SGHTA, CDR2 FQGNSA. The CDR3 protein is CASSQPGQGNNEQFF. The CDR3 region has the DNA TGTGCCAGCAGTCAACCGGGACAGGGGAACAATGAGCAGTTCTTC.

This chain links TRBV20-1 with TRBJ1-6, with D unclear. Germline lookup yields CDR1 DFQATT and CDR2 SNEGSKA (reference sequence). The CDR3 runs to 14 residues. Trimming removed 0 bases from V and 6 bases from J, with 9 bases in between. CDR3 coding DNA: TGCAGTGCTAGAGATATGGGATTTAATTCACCCCTCCACTTT. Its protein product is CSARDMGFNSPLHF.

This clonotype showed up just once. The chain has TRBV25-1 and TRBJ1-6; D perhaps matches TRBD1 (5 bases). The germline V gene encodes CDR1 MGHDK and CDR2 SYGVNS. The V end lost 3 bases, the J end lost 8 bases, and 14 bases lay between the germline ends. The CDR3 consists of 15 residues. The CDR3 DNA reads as TGTGCCAGCAGTGACCCGGCCAGGGTTGATTCACCCCTCCACTTT. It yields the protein CASSDPARVDSPLHF. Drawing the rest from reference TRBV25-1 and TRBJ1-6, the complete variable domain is EADIYQTPRYLVIGTGKKITLECSQTMGHDKMYWYQQDPGMELHLIHYSYGVNSTEKGDLSSESTVSRIRTEHFPLTLESARPSHTSQYLCASSDPARVDSPLHFGNGTRLTVT.

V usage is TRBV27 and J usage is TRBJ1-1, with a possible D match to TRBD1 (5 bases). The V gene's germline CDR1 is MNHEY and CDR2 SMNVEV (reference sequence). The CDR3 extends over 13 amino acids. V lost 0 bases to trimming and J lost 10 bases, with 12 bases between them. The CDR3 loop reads CASSLSSGPPAFF. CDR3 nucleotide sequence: TGTGCCAGCAGTTTATCGTCAGGGCCTCCAGCTTTCTTT.

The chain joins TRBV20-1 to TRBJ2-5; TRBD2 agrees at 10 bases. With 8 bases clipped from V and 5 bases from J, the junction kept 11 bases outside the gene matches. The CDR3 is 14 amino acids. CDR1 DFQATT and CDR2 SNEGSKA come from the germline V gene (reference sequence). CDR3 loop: CSTSPGLAWETQYF. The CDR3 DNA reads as TGCAGTACCTCACCGGGACTAGCGTGGGAGACCCAGTACTTC.

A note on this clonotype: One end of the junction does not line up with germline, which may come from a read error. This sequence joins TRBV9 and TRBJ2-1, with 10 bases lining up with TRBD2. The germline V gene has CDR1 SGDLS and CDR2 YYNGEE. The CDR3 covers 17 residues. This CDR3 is CASGVRSGGVSYNEQFF. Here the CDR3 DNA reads TGTGCCAGCGGCGTAAGAAGCGGGGGGGTCTCCTACAATGAGCAGTTCTTC.

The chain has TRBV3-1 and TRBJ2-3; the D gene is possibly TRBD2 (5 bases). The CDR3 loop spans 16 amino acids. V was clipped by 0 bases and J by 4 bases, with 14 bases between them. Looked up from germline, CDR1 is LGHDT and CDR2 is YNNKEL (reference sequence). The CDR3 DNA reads TGTGCCAGCAGCCAAGATTGGGCCCAGAGGGCAGATACGCAGTATTTT. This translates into CASSQDWAQRADTQYF.

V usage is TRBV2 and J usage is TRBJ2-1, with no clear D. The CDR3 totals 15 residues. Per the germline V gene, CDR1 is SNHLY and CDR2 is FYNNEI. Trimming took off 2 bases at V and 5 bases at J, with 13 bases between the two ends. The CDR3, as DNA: TGTGCCAGCAGTGAATATAGCAGGTTGGACAATGAGCAGTTCTTC. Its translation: CASSEYSRLDNEQFF.

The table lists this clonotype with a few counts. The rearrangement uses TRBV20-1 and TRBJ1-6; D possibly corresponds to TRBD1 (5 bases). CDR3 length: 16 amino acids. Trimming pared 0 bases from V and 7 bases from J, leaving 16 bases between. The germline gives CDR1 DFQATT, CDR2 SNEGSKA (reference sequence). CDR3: CSARESYRQPNSPLHF. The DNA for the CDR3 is TGCAGTGCTAGAGAGAGCTATAGACAGCCGAATTCACCCCTCCACTTT.

The CDR3 DNA reads TGCAGTGCTAGAGTAGGGACTACCCGACCAGCAGATACGCAGTATTTT. This gives the protein CSARVGTTRPADTQYF. The rearrangement joins TRBV20-1 to TRBJ2-3, with 7 bases fitting TRBD2. Unmatched junction bases numbered 11, after V lost 1 base and J lost 4 bases. Germline CDR1 is DFQATT and CDR2 is SNEGSKA (reference sequence). The CDR3 totals 16 residues.

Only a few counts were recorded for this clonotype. In DNA form, the CDR3 reads TGCGCCAGCAGCCAGACCGGGACACTGAATTATGGCTACACCTTC. Its translation: CASSQTGTLNYGYTF. V is TRBV4-3 and J is TRBJ1-2; D might be TRBD1 (6 bases). V lost 3 bases and J lost 5, with 16 bases in between. The CDR3 extends over 15 amino acids. Germline lookup yields CDR1 LGHNA and CDR2 YSLEER.

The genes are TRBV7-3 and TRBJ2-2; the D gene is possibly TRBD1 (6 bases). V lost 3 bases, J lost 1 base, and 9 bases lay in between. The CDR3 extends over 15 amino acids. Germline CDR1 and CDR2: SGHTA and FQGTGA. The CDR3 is CASSFMDRNTGELFF. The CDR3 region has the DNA TGTGCCAGCAGCTTTATGGACAGGAACACCGGGGAGCTGTTTTTT.

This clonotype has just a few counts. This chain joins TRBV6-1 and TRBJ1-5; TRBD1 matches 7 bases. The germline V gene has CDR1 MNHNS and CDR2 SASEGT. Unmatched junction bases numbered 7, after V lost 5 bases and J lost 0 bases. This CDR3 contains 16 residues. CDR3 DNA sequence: TGTGCCAGCAGTAAAGAACAGGGGAATAGCAATCAGCCCCAGCATTTT. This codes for CASSKEQGNSNQPQHF.

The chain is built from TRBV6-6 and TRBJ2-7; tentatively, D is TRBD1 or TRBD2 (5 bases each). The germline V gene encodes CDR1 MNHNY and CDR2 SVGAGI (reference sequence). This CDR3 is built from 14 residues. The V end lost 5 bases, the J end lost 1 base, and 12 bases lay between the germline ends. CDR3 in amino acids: CASSPWDGSYEQYF. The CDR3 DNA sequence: TGTGCCAGCAGTCCCTGGGACGGATCCTACGAGCAGTACTTC.

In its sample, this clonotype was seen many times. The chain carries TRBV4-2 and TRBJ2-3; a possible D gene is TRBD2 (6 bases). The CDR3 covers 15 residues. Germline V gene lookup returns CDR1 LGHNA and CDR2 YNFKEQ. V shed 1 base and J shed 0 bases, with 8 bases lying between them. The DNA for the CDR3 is TGTGCCAGCAGCCAAGCAGGACTAAGCACAGATACGCAGTATTTT. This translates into CASSQAGLSTDTQYF.

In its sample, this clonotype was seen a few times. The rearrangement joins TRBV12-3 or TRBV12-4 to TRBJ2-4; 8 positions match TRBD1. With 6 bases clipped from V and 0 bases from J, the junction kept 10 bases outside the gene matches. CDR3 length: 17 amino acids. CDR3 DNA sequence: TGTGCCAGCAGCCCGAGACAGGGGCCTGTAGCCAAAAACATTCAGTACTTC. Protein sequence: CASSPRQGPVAKNIQYF.

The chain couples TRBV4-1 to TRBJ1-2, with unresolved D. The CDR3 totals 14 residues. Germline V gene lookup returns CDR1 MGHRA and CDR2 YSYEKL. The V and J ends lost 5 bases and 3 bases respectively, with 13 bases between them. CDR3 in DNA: TGCGCCAGCAGCAGCCACCTAGATGACTATGGCTACACCTTC. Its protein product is CASSSHLDDYGYTF.

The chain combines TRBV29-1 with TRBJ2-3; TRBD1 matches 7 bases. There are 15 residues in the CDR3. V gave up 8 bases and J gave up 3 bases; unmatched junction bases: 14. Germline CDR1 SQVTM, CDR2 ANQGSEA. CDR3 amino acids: CSPSRVQGVTDTQYF. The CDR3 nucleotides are TGCAGCCCCTCCCGAGTGCAGGGGGTTACAGATACGCAGTATTTT.

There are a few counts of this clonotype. The CDR3 region has the DNA TGTGCCAGCAGTCGCACCGACAGGGTTAGCAATCAGCCCCAGCATTTT. This encodes CASSRTDRVSNQPQHF. The rearrangement uses TRBV12-3 or TRBV12-4 and TRBJ1-5; 7 nucleotides line up with TRBD1. The length of the CDR3 is 16 residues. V lost 5 bases and J lost 0; bases outside the gene matches: 7.

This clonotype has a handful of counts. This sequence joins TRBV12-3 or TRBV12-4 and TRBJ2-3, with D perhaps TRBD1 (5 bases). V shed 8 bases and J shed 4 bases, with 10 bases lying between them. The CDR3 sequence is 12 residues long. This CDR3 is CASLKGSDTQYF. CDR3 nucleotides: TGTGCCAGCTTAAAGGGGTCAGATACGCAGTATTTT.

The CDR3 DNA reads TGCGCCAGCAGCTTGCAGGGGAGAGACACCGGGGAGCTGTTTTTT. It is translated as CASSLQGRDTGELFF. The rearrangement links TRBV5-1 to TRBJ2-2, with a tentative D call TRBD1 (6 bases). Deletions cut 1 base from V and 3 bases from J, with 10 bases between. The length of the CDR3 is 15 residues. CDR1 is SGHRS and CDR2 is YFSETQ in the germline V gene.

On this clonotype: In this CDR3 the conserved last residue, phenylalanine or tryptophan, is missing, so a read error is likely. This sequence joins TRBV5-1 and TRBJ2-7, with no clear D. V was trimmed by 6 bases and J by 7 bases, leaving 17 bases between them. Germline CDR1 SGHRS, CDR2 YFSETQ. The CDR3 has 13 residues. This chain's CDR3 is CASTKDGYNEQYI. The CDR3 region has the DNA TGCGCCAGCACCAAGGACGGCTACAATGAGCAGTACATC.